This passage covers 13 T cell receptor beta chains from one sample sequenced in a study of cytomegalovirus exposure and HLA in healthy donors (dated by TCRdb to the late 2010s). Library construction relied on the immunoSEQ multiplex PCR assay. For the multiplex PCR, a mixture combining 60 forward primers for TCR Vbeta segments and 13 reverse primers for TCR Jbeta segments was used. Entries here come from immuneACCESS through TCRdb and include only in-frame sequences with V and J called. Some clones fail to appear in such tables; in the studies checked, an unresolved V gene covers under half of the shortfall, and the cause of the remainder is unknown. The sample table lists about 81,000 clones, 85% to 90% of them with a count of one. Roughly 2.3% of the sample is taken by the ten largest. The specimen sequenced was PBMCs. The receptors stem from a man younger than 35 in good health and CMV-seronegative.

The chain is built from TRBV30 and TRBJ1-3, with D perhaps matching TRBD1 (6 bases). CDR1 is GTSNPN and CDR2 is SVGIG in the germline V gene (reference sequence). Trimming removed 2 bases from V and 0 bases from J, with 8 bases in between. The CDR3 consists of 14 residues. The CDR3 loop reads CAWSLRGSGNTIYF. CDR3 nucleotide sequence: TGTGCCTGGAGTCTCAGGGGCTCTGGAAACACCATATATTTT.

This chain links TRBV28 with TRBJ1-5; perhaps TRBD1 as D (6 bases). With 5 bases removed from V and 3 bases from J, the gap between germline ends came to 11 bases. CDR3 length: 14 amino acids. In germline, CDR1 is MDHEN, CDR2 SYDVKM. Here the CDR3 reads CASSTGHYNQPQHF. CDR3 nucleotides: TGTGCCAGCAGTACGGGACACTACAATCAGCCCCAGCATTTT.

This chain links TRBV9 with TRBJ1-1; D may be TRBD1 (6 bases). Germline CDR1 SGDLS, CDR2 YYNGEE. The CDR3 is made up of 15 amino acids. Trimming removed 3 bases at V and 1 base at J, with 13 bases between. CDR3 DNA: TGTGCCAGCAGCGCTCGGGGACACTCGAACACTGAAGCTTTCTTT. This encodes CASSARGHSNTEAFF. Combining the CDR3 with reference TRBV9 and TRBJ1-1 gives the whole variable domain DSGVTQTPKHLITATGQRVTLRCSPRSGDLSVYWYQQSLDQGLQFLIQYYNGEERAKGNILERFSAQQFPDLHSELNLSSLELGDSALYFCASSARGHSNTEAFFGQGTRLTVV.

V gene TRBV2 combines with J gene TRBJ2-1; maybe TRBD1 (6 bases). From germline, CDR1 is SNHLY and CDR2 FYNNEI. Trimming pared 4 bases from V and 8 bases from J, leaving 18 bases between. CDR3 length equals 15 residues. CDR3 sequence (DNA): TGTGCCAGCAGTGTTCGAGGGGGTCCCAGGGATGAGCAGTTCTTC. It translates to CASSVRGGPRDEQFF.

V gene TRBV9 combines with J gene TRBJ1-1; D is undetermined. Germline lookup yields CDR1 SGDLS and CDR2 YYNGEE. This CDR3 spans 13 amino acids. With 3 bases removed from V and 10 bases from J, the gap between germline ends came to 16 bases. The CDR3, as DNA: TGTGCCAGCAGCGAGCGACTTACTGGCGGAGCTTTCTTT. Translating gives CASSERLTGGAFF.

The chain joins TRBV18 to TRBJ2-5; 7 nucleotides match TRBD1. There are 15 residues in the CDR3. Germline V CDR1 and CDR2: KGHSH, LQKENI. Germline trimming cut 3 bases from V and 5 bases from J; bases unmatched to any gene: 9. CDR3 region: CASSPLQGVGETQYF. The CDR3 nucleotides are TGTGCCAGCTCACCTCTTCAGGGGGTCGGGGAGACCCAGTACTTC.

J is TRBJ2-1 and V is TRBV7-2; 9 positions match TRBD2. The CDR3 length is 13 residues. CDR1 and CDR2 (germline): SGHTA, FQGNSA. Germline trimming cut 6 bases from V and 7 bases from J; bases unmatched to any gene: 4. For the CDR3, the DNA is TGTGCCAGCAGTACAACTAGCGGGAATGAGCAGTTCTTC. This translates into CASSTTSGNEQFF. The full variable domain, in which reference TRBV7-2 and TRBJ2-1 provide the parts outside the CDR3, is GAGVSQSPSNKVTEKGKDVELRCDPISGHTALYWYRQSLGQGLEFLIYFQGNSAPDKSGLPSDRFSAERTGGSVSTLTIQRTQQEDSAVYLCASSTTSGNEQFFGPGTRLTVL.

This chain uses TRBV7-8 with TRBJ1-1, with a tentative D call TRBD1 (5 bases). The germline V gene has CDR1 SGHVS and CDR2 FQNEAQ. V was shortened by 1 base and J by 4 bases, with 10 bases between the two germline ends. The CDR3 consists of 14 residues. CDR3 nucleotide sequence: TGTGCCAGCAGCTTAGGTAGGGGTCTCACTGAAGCTTTCTTT. Its translation is CASSLGRGLTEAFF.

This chain joins TRBV4-2 and TRBJ1-1; 8 bases map to TRBD1. V dropped 2 bases and J dropped 1; count of bases not matched to a gene: 3. Germline values: CDR1 LGHNA, CDR2 YNFKEQ. The CDR3 totals 15 residues. CDR3: CASSQMDRENTEAFF. CDR3 nucleotides: TGTGCCAGCAGCCAAATGGACAGGGAGAACACTGAAGCTTTCTTT.

The chain has TRBV28 and TRBJ2-7; 7 nucleotides align to TRBD2. CDR3 length: 16 amino acids. Looked up from germline, CDR1 is MDHEN and CDR2 is SYDVKM. V lost 4 bases and J lost 0; bases outside the gene matches: 9. CDR3: CASSSTSGAASYEQYF. The CDR3 bases are TGTGCCAGCAGTTCCACGAGCGGGGCGGCCTCCTACGAGCAGTACTTC.

V and J are TRBV5-4 and TRBJ1-2; possible D gene TRBD1, 6 bases. The CDR3 runs to 14 residues. Germline CDR1 is SGHNT and CDR2 is YYREEE (reference sequence). Trimming left V 3 bases short and J 3 bases short, with 12 bases between. Here the CDR3 DNA reads TGTGCCAGCAGCTCCAGGGGAAGGGACTATGGCTACACCTTC. Amino acid sequence: CASSSRGRDYGYTF.

The chain couples TRBV13 to TRBJ2-7, with 7 positions matching TRBD1. Germline V gene lookup returns CDR1 PRHDT and CDR2 FYEKMQ (reference sequence). The CDR3 runs to 14 residues. V lost 1 base to trimming and J lost 6 bases; unmatched junction nucleotides: 6. CDR3 DNA: TGTGCCAGCAGCTTAGAGCCCAGGGGGTGCGAGCAGTACTTC. It translates to CASSLEPRGCEQYF.

V is TRBV9 and J is TRBJ2-2; TRBD2 might be the D (5 bases). Trimming took off 0 bases at V and 2 bases at J, with 14 bases between the two ends. Germline V gene sequence: CDR1 SGDLS, CDR2 YYNGEE. The CDR3 length is 17 residues. CDR3 sequence (DNA): TGTGCCAGCAGCGTAGTCGCGGGCTCAGTAAACACCGGGGAGCTGTTTTTT. It is translated as CASSVVAGSVNTGELFF. Looking up the rest from reference TRBV9 and TRBJ2-2 gives the full variable domain: DSGVTQTPKHLITATGQRVTLRCSPRSGDLSVYWYQQSLDQGLQFLIQYYNGEERAKGNILERFSAQQFPDLHSELNLSSLELGDSALYFCASSVVAGSVNTGELFFGEGSRLTVL.